This T cell receptor (beta chain) is from a study of long-term antiretroviral therapy in people with HIV. Study-level findings and limits: Controls had broader CDR3 length ranges than HIV repertoires did. Pre-ART clonal expansions dominated every time point's repertoire. Records did not include ART adherence, viral resistance or therapy changes.

This was the immunoSEQ v3.0 assay at survey level. TCRdb's copy holds only in-frame clones and misses some; the assay was immunoSEQ multiplex PCR. The sample holds around 15,000 clones, around 89% seen once. Between the trimmed V and J ends, which lost 0 bases and 2 bases, there was a span of 11 bases. The CDR3 covers 15 residues. Per the germline V gene, CDR1 is PRHDT and CDR2 is FYEKMQ (reference sequence). Samples held roughly 1-11 million cryopreserved PBMC, and DNA extraction followed. Worth noting for this clone: Its specificity is not known.

The input for sequencing was unsorted PBMCs, taken 0.7 years before starting antiretroviral therapy. The rearrangement joins TRBV13 to TRBJ2-7; perhaps D is TRBD1 or TRBD2 (6 bases each). The origin of this receptor is a man between 45 and 60 years old with HIV. Here the CDR3 reads CASSLGGGLTYEQYF. The CDR3 region has the DNA TGTGCCAGCAGCTTAGGTGGGGGGCTAACCTACGAGCAGTACTTC. The whole variable domain, remainder taken from reference TRBV13 and TRBJ2-7, is AAGVIQSPRHLIKEKRETATLKCYPIPRHDTVYWYQQGPGQDPQFLISFYEKMQSDKGSIPDRFSAQQFSDYHSELNMSSLELGDSALYFCASSLGGGLTYEQYFGPGTRLTVT.